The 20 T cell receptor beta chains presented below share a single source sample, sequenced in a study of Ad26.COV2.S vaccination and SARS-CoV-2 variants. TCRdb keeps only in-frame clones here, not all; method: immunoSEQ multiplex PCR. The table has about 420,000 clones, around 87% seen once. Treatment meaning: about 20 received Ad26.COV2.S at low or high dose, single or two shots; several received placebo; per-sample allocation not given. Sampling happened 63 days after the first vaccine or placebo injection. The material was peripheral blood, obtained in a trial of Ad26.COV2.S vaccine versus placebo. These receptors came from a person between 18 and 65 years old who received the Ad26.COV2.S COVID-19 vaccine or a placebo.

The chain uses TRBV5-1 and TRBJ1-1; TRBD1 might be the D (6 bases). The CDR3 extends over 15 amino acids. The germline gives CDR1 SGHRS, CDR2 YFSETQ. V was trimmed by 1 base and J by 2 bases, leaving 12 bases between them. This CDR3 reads CASSLLRGENTEAFF. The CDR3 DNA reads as TGCGCCAGCAGCTTGCTGAGGGGGGAAAACACTGAAGCTTTCTTT.

In nucleotides, the CDR3 is TGTGCCAGCAGTTCGGACAGTATGGGCTCCTACGAGCAGTACTTC. Its translation is CASSSDSMGSYEQYF. The genes are TRBV6-2 or TRBV6-3 and TRBJ2-7, with a possible D match to TRBD1 (6 bases). Germline V gene lookup returns CDR1 MNHEY and CDR2 SVGEGT. This CDR3 comprises 15 residues. Between the trimmed V and J ends, which lost 4 bases and 0 bases, there was a span of 13 bases.

The CDR3 is CASSTNGGQGVTEAFF. CDR3 DNA: TGTGCCAGCAGCACCAACGGAGGACAGGGAGTCACTGAAGCTTTCTTT. The rearrangement joins TRBV7-2 to TRBJ1-1, with 8 nucleotides matching TRBD1. CDR1 SGHTA and CDR2 FQGNSA come from the germline V gene. With 5 bases clipped from V and 4 bases from J, the junction kept 12 bases outside the gene matches. The CDR3 extends over 16 amino acids.

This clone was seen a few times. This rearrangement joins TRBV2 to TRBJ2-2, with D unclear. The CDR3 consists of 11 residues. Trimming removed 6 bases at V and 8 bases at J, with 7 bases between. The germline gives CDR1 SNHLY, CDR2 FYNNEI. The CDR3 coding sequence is TGTGCCAGCAGGGGCACAGGGGAGCTGTTTTTT. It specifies CASRGTGELFF.

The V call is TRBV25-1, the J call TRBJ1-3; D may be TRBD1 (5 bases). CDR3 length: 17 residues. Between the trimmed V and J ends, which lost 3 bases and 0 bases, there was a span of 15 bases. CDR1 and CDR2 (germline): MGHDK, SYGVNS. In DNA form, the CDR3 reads TGTGCCAGCAGTGACCACGGCAGGGCGCTCTCTGGAAACACCATATATTTT. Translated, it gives CASSDHGRALSGNTIYF.

CDR3 loop: CASSRFLRAGLNQAFF. In DNA, the CDR3 is TGTGCCAGCAGTCGTTTCCTCAGGGCAGGACTCAATCAAGCTTTCTTT. The V gene is TRBV28, the J gene TRBJ1-1, with D possibly TRBD1 on 5 matching bases. The CDR3 is 16 residues long. Germline V gene sequence: CDR1 MDHEN, CDR2 SYDVKM. Trimming stripped 5 bases from V and 9 bases from J, with 25 bases between.

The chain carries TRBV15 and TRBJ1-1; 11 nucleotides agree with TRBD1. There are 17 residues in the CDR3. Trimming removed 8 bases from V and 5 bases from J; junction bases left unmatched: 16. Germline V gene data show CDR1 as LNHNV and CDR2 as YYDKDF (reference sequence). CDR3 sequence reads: CATHRPYGTGGSTEAFF. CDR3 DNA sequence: TGTGCCACCCACCGGCCCTACGGGACAGGGGGATCGACTGAAGCTTTCTTT. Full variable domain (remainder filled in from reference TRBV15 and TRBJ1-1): DAMVIQNPRYQVTQFGKPVTLSCSQTLNHNVMYWYQQKSSQAPKLLFHYYDKDFNNEADTPDNFQSRRPNTSFCFLDIRSPGLGDTAMYLCATHRPYGTGGSTEAFFGQGTRLTVV.

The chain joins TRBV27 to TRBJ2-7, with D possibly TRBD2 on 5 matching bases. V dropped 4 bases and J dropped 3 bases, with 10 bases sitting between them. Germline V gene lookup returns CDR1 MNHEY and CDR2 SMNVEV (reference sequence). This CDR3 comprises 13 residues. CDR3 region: CASSWAEGYEQYF. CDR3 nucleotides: TGTGCCAGCAGTTGGGCCGAGGGCTACGAGCAGTACTTC.

CDR3 nucleotide sequence: TGTGCCAGCAGGCCCCCCCGACTAGCCCAAATACCAGATACGCAGTATTTT. This codes for CASRPPRLAQIPDTQYF. V gene TRBV2 combines with J gene TRBJ2-3, with TRBD2 identical over 7 bases. This CDR3 spans 17 amino acids. Germline CDR1 is SNHLY and CDR2 is FYNNEI. Trimming cost V 6 bases and J 4 bases; bases outside gene matches: 16.

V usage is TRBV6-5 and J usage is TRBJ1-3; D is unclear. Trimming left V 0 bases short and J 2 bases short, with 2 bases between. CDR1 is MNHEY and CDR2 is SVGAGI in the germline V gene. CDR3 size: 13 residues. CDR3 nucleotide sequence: TGTGCCAGCAGTTACTCCCCTGGAAACACCATATATTTT. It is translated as CASSYSPGNTIYF.

The CDR3 DNA is TGCAGCGTTTTGGTTGATTCCAATCAGCCCCAGCATTTT. As protein: CSVLVDSNQPQHF. The rearrangement links TRBV29-1 to TRBJ1-5; D unclear. Trimming left V 5 bases short and J 3 bases short, with 11 bases between. Germline V gene data show CDR1 as SQVTM and CDR2 as ANQGSEA. The CDR3 is 13 amino acids.

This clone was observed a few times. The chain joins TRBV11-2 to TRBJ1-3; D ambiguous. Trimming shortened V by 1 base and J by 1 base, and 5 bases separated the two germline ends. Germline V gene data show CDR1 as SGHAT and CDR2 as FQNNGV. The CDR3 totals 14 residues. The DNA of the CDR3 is TGTGCCAGCAGCTTAGGAGATTCTGGAAACACCATATATTTT. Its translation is CASSLGDSGNTIYF.

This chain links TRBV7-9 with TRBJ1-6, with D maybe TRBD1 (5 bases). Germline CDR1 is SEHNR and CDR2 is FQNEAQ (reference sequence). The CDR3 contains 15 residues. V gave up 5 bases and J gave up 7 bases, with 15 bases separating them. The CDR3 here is CASSALGAYNSPLHF. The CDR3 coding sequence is TGTGCCAGCAGCGCTCTCGGGGCGTACAATTCACCCCTCCACTTT.

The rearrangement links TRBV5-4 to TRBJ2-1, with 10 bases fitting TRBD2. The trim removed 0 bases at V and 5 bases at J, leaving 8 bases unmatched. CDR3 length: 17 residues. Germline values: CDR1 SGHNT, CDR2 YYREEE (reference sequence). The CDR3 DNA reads TGTGCCAGCAGCTTGGGGGTAGCGGGGGGCCCTAACAATGAGCAGTTCTTC. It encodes CASSLGVAGGPNNEQFF.

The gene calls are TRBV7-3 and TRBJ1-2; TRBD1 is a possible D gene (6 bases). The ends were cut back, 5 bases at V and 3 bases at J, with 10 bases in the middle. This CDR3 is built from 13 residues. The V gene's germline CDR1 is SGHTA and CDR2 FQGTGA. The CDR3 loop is CASSQQGDYGYTF. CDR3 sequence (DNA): TGTGCCAGCAGCCAACAGGGTGACTATGGCTACACCTTC.

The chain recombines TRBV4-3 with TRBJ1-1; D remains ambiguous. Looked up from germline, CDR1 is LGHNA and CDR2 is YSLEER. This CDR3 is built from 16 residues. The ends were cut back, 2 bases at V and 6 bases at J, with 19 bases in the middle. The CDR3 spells CASSQSVGRNTAEAFF. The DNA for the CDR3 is TGCGCCAGCAGCCAATCTGTTGGGAGGAACACCGCTGAAGCTTTCTTT.

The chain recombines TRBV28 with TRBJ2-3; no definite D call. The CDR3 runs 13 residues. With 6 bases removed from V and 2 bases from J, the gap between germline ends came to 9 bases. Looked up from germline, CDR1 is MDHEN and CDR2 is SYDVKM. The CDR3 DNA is TGTGCCAGCAGCCGGTCCTACACAGATACGCAGTATTTT. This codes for CASSRSYTDTQYF.

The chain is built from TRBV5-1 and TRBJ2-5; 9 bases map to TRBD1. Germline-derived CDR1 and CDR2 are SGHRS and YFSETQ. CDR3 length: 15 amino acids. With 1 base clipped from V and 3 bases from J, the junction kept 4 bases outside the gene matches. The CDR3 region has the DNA TGCGCCAGCAGCTTGCGGGACAGGGCCAAAGAGACCCAGTACTTC. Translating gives CASSLRDRAKETQYF.

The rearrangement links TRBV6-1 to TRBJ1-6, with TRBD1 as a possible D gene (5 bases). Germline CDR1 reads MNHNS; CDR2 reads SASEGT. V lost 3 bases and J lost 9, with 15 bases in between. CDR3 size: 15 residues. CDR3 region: CASSESPGHGSPLHF. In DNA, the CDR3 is TGTGCCAGCAGTGAGAGTCCAGGACATGGTTCACCCCTCCACTTT.

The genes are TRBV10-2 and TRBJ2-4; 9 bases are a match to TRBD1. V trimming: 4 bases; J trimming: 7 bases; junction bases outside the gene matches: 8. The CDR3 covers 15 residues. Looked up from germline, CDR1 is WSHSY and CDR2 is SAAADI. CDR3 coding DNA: TGCGCCAGCAGTGGGGCCGGGACAGGGAGCAACATTCAGTACTTC. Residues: CASSGAGTGSNIQYF.